The T cell receptor (beta chain) described here comes from a study of T cell clonotyping in hematopoietic cell transplantation. Produced via immunoSEQ multiplex PCR; TCRdb's table is partial and in-frame only. This table holds about 4,200 clones, more than 75% found once. This TCR was sampled from a male patient in his fifties or sixties who had an allogeneic stem cell transplant from an unrelated donor, so the T cells may come from the graft donor. Some clones in this sample may be carry-over from other donors' samples. The sequences come from peripheral blood mononuclear cells, collected 100 days after allogeneic stem cell transplant.

The CDR3 is CASSFGATNYGYTF. CDR3 coding DNA: TGTGCCAGCAGTTTTGGGGCTACTAACTATGGCTACACCTTC. The V and J genes are TRBV28 and TRBJ1-2, with D possibly TRBD1 on 5 matching bases. The V gene's germline CDR1 is MDHEN and CDR2 SYDVKM. The CDR3 loop spans 14 amino acids. V was trimmed by 3 bases and J by 0 bases, leaving 8 bases between them.